This T cell receptor (beta chain) was recorded in a study of OX40 agonist ivuxolimab in advanced cancers. Study-wide points: Patients with a partial response at 0.1-3.0 mg/kg had among the lowest clonal expansion. A proportion of nonresponders additionally exhibited low normalized T-cell clonal expansion.

The CDR3 sequence is 13 residues long. Trimming took 2 bases from V and 5 from J, leaving 6 bases between them. Germline CDR1 is MNHEY and CDR2 is SVGAGI. TCRdb's copy holds only in-frame clones and misses some; the assay was immunoSEQ multiplex PCR. The sample contains around 34,000 clones, around 86% of which appear only once. In the case of this clone: What it binds is unknown.

This chain connects TRBV6-5 to TRBJ2-2; D gene unclear. The source is an adult with an advanced solid tumor such as melanoma, head and neck, liver or kidney cancer. Sequences were derived from CD4+ or CD8+ T cells sorted from blood, sampled in a trial of the OX40 agonist ivuxolimab. In DNA, the CDR3 is TGTGCCAGCAGTTACCCCGGGACCGGGGAGCTGTTTTTT. Translating it yields CASSYPGTGELFF.